These 29 T cell receptor beta chains originate from one sample sequenced in a study of naive and memory T cell subsets. TCR cDNA received a 3' ligated oligonucleotide that carried a UMI. Ligated cDNA underwent four rounds of PCR with nested alpha and beta constant region primers and SP2. In TCRdb, the UMI-ligation and nested PCR reads were re-called with MiXCR into one record per CDR3 protein. The sample includes approximately 30,000 distinct CDR3 sequences, around 5.2% of them seen just once. Sequencing was carried out using blood. The source of these receptors is an adult in good health.

This clonotype was recorded at least ten times. The genes are TRBV4-2 and TRBJ2-7; 11 nucleotides line up with TRBD2. The V gene's germline CDR1 is LGHNA and CDR2 YNFKEQ. With 2 bases clipped from V and 2 bases from J, the junction kept 2 bases outside the gene matches. This CDR3 contains 15 residues. This CDR3 is CASSQLAGGTYEQYF. The CDR3 DNA reads as TGTGCCAGCAGCCAATTAGCGGGAGGGACCTACGAGCAGTACTTC.

The chain combines TRBV11-2 with TRBJ1-1; no firm D call. V lost 1 base and J lost 2, with 11 bases in between. The CDR3 length is 15 residues. Germline V gene lookup returns CDR1 SGHAT and CDR2 FQNNGV. CDR3 sequence: CASSLVLAANTEAFF. The CDR3 nucleotides read TGTGCCAGCAGCTTAGTTCTGGCGGCTAACACTGAAGCTTTCTTT.

Ten or more counts support this clonotype. The chain couples TRBV12-3 or TRBV12-4 to TRBJ2-7; D might be TRBD2 (5 bases). Trimming shortened V by 6 bases and J by 7 bases, and 10 bases separated the two germline ends. This CDR3 contains 11 residues. CDR3 nucleotide sequence: TGTGCCAGCAGCTTACTAGGGGAGCAGTACTTC. The encoded protein is CASSLLGEQYF.

As DNA, the CDR3 is TGTGCCAGCAGCTTTCGACAGGGGGCAAATGGCTACACCTTC. Residues: CASSFRQGANGYTF. The chain couples TRBV7-9 to TRBJ1-2, with 10 nucleotides matching TRBD1. Germline lookup yields CDR1 SEHNR and CDR2 FQNEAQ (reference sequence). Trimming removed 3 bases from V and 6 bases from J; junction bases left unmatched: 4. The CDR3 spans 14 residues.

This clonotype was counted ten times or more. This chain joins TRBV4-3 and TRBJ1-5, with D perhaps TRBD1 (5 bases). The V end was cut by 6 bases, the J end by 9 bases, with 18 bases between. The germline V gene has CDR1 LGHNA and CDR2 YSLEER. The CDR3 covers 14 residues. CDR3 in DNA: TGCGCCAGCAGGCAGGACCGTGGTGGGGGGCCCCAGCATTTT. It encodes CASRQDRGGGPQHF.

This clonotype was counted ten times or more. The chain recombines TRBV5-1 with TRBJ2-5, with TRBD2 identical over 9 bases. Germline V gene sequence: CDR1 SGHRS, CDR2 YFSETQ. The CDR3 has 19 residues. V shed 4 bases, J shed 4 bases, and the junction held 20 bases outside the gene matches. The CDR3 bases are TGCGCCAGCAGCACCCGACCTACACTTAGCGGGAGAGCGCGAGAGACCCAGTACTTC. Amino acid sequence: CASSTRPTLSGRARETQYF.

This clonotype was seen many times. The V call is TRBV5-6, the J call TRBJ1-2, with D tentatively TRBD1 (6 bases). V was pared by 4 bases and J by 0 bases, with 10 bases between. The CDR3 runs to 14 residues. Per the germline V gene, CDR1 is SGHDT and CDR2 is YYEEEE. This chain's CDR3 is CASSQGTTNYGYTF. The CDR3 DNA follows: TGTGCCAGCAGCCAAGGGACAACTAACTATGGCTACACCTTC. The full variable domain, rest sourced from reference TRBV5-6 and TRBJ1-2, is DAGVTQSPTHLIKTRGQQVTLRCSPKSGHDTVSWYQQALGQGPQFIFQYYEEEERQRGNFPDRFSGHQFPNYSSELNVNALLLGDSALYLCASSQGTTNYGYTFGSGTRLTVV.

This clonotype was observed a handful of times. This chain joins TRBV27 and TRBJ1-2, with D possibly TRBD1 on 6 matching bases. Germline V gene lookup returns CDR1 MNHEY and CDR2 SMNVEV (reference sequence). The CDR3 runs 13 residues. V lost 0 bases to trimming and J lost 6 bases, with 8 bases between them. The CDR3 sequence: CASSLSGGDGYTF. The CDR3 DNA reads TGTGCCAGCAGTTTATCAGGGGGTGATGGCTACACCTTC.

This clonotype was seen many times. J is TRBJ2-1 and V is TRBV29-1, with 8 bases matching TRBD1. The CDR3 is made up of 13 amino acids. Looked up from germline, CDR1 is SQVTM and CDR2 is ANQGSEA. J gave up 5 bases and V 5 bases, and 5 bases lay outside the gene matches. In DNA, the CDR3 is TGCAGCGTTCCGGGACAGGTGGACAATGAGCAGTTCTTC. The encoded protein is CSVPGQVDNEQFF.

This clonotype was recorded at least ten times. Written as DNA, the CDR3 is TGTGCCAGCAGCGTGGGGGGGTCTGGGAATGAGCAGTTCTTC. It translates to CASSVGGSGNEQFF. The chain combines TRBV9 with TRBJ2-1; TRBD2 agrees at 7 bases. Germline V gives CDR1 SGDLS, CDR2 YYNGEE. V shed 2 bases and J 7 bases; nucleotides not matched to a gene: 6. This CDR3 spans 14 amino acids.

This clonotype has at least ten counts. The rearrangement uses TRBV29-1 and TRBJ2-7; 8 bases fit TRBD1. Germline V gene lookup returns CDR1 SQVTM and CDR2 ANQGSEA. Trimming at V came to 6 bases and at J to 5 bases, leaving 9 bases not matched to a gene. There are 13 residues in the CDR3. The DNA of the CDR3 is TGCAGCGTCTCGGACAGGGCAGTGAACGAGCAGTACTTC. It translates to CSVSDRAVNEQYF.

This clonotype was observed a few times. The chain links TRBV11-2 to TRBJ2-1; the match to TRBD2 covers 11 bases. Germline assignment: CDR1 SGHAT and CDR2 FQNNGV. This CDR3 has 16 residues. J gave up 0 bases and V 6 bases, and 4 bases lay outside the gene matches. The CDR3 DNA sequence: TGTGCCAGCAGTGGGACTAGCGGAATCTCCTACAATGAGCAGTTCTTC. Protein product: CASSGTSGISYNEQFF.

In this sample, this clonotype turned up many times. This chain uses TRBV20-1 with TRBJ2-5; D call uncertain. The germline CDR1 and CDR2 sequences are DFQATT and SNEGSKA (reference sequence). Trimming left V 3 bases short and J 2 bases short, with 7 bases between. This CDR3 contains 12 residues. The CDR3 sequence: CSASWAQETQYF. CDR3 in DNA: TGCAGTGCTAGTTGGGCACAAGAGACCCAGTACTTC.

This clonotype was observed at least ten times. This chain links TRBV6-2 or TRBV6-3 with TRBJ2-7, with TRBD1 matching 8 bases. Per the germline V gene, CDR1 is MNHEY and CDR2 is SVGEGT. The CDR3 is 12 residues long. V gave up 10 bases and J gave up 4 bases; unmatched junction bases: 6. The CDR3 bases are TGTGCCACCGGGACAGGCTATTACGAGCAGTACTTC. Its translation is CATGTGYYEQYF.

This clonotype is medium-sized within its sample. This sequence joins TRBV20-1 and TRBJ1-5; 8 positions agree with TRBD1. Germline V gene lookup returns CDR1 DFQATT and CDR2 SNEGSKA (reference sequence). V lost 5 bases and J lost 5; bases outside the gene matches: 8. This CDR3 comprises 14 residues. CDR3 sequence reads: CSAPGQGVYQPQHF. CDR3 DNA: TGCAGTGCTCCCGGACAGGGCGTCTATCAGCCCCAGCATTTT.

The table lists this clonotype with many counts. V gene TRBV9 combines with J gene TRBJ2-1; D ambiguous. V was pared by 3 bases and J by 4 bases, with 17 bases between. The CDR3 contains 16 residues. Germline CDR1 and CDR2: SGDLS and YYNGEE. The CDR3 spells CASSGESGRRYNEQFF. Written as DNA, the CDR3 is TGTGCCAGCAGCGGCGAGAGTGGAAGGCGGTACAATGAGCAGTTCTTC.

The V call is TRBV19, the J call TRBJ2-3, with 8 bases that match TRBD2. V lost 5 bases, J lost 9 bases, and 13 bases stayed unmatched. This CDR3 is built from 15 residues. The germline gives CDR1 LNHDA, CDR2 SQIVND (reference sequence). The CDR3 here is CASSGAREARRTQYF. The CDR3 region has the DNA TGTGCCAGTAGTGGAGCGCGGGAGGCCCGTAGAACGCAGTATTTT.

Ten or more counts support this clonotype. The V call is TRBV6-5, the J call TRBJ2-3; D assignment may be TRBD1 or TRBD2 (5 bases each). Deletions cut 5 bases from V and 2 bases from J, with 23 bases between. The CDR3 loop spans 18 amino acids. Germline assignment: CDR1 MNHEY and CDR2 SVGAGI. Written as DNA, the CDR3 is TGTGCCAGCAGTCCGAAAGGGGCTAGCCGAATCCACACAGATACGCAGTATTTT. It encodes CASSPKGASRIHTDTQYF.

To note about this clonotype: A much larger clone lies a single base off, so this may be a read error. The chain carries TRBV7-8 and TRBJ1-5; D may be TRBD1 (5 bases). CDR3 length: 16 amino acids. Per germline, CDR1 SGHVS and CDR2 FQNEAQ. V was trimmed by 2 bases and J by 4 bases, leaving 15 bases between them. CDR3 protein: CASSLYARQRNQPQHF. In DNA form, the CDR3 reads TGTGCCAGCAGCTTATATGCCCGACAGCGGAATCAGCCCCAGCATTTT.

This clonotype showed up many times. V and J are TRBV28 and TRBJ2-1, with D unresolved. Germline CDR1 reads MDHEN; CDR2 reads SYDVKM. V lost 6 bases and J lost 3, with 18 bases in between. CDR3 length: 16 amino acids. The CDR3 region is CASSGRGSGRYNEQFF. CDR3 nucleotide sequence: TGTGCCAGCAGCGGGCGTGGGTCCGGTCGCTACAATGAGCAGTTCTTC.

Ten or more counts support this clonotype. This chain's CDR3 is CAISDWLAGGYNEQFF. DNA for the CDR3: TGTGCCATCAGTGATTGGCTAGCGGGAGGGTACAATGAGCAGTTCTTC. The gene calls are TRBV10-3 and TRBJ2-1; TRBD2 matches 12 bases. Germline CDR1 is ENHRY and CDR2 is SYGVKD. The V and J ends lost 3 bases and 4 bases, in that order; junction bases with no gene match: 4. This CDR3 has 16 amino acids.

This clonotype was seen at least ten times. This sequence joins TRBV7-8 and TRBJ2-7, with a weak D call TRBD2 (6 bases). Germline CDR1 reads SGHVS; CDR2 reads FQNEAQ. CDR3 length: 15 amino acids. The germline V and J ends were trimmed by 3 bases and 1 base, with 13 bases remaining between them. The CDR3 loop is CASSFYGTSSYEQYF. The DNA of the CDR3 is TGTGCCAGCAGCTTTTACGGGACTTCTTCCTACGAGCAGTACTTC.

This clonotype was seen ten or more times. J is TRBJ1-4 and V is TRBV6-2 or TRBV6-3; maybe TRBD1 (6 bases). V shed 2 bases and J shed 6 bases, with 13 bases lying between them. The CDR3 spans 15 residues. The germline gives CDR1 MNHEY, CDR2 SVGEGT. The DNA of the CDR3 is TGTGCCAGCAGTTACGTTGGACAGTTCGATGAAAAACTGTTTTTT. This codes for CASSYVGQFDEKLFF.

CDR3 DNA sequence: TGTGCCAGCAGTCCCGTAGGGGCGGGCTCCTACGAGCAGTACTTC. As protein: CASSPVGAGSYEQYF. The rearrangement joins TRBV28 to TRBJ2-7; D may correspond to TRBD1 or TRBD2 (5 bases each). Germline V gene sequence: CDR1 MDHEN, CDR2 SYDVKM. This CDR3 contains 15 residues. Trimming cost V 5 bases and J 0 bases, with 14 bases left between them.

This clonotype occurred a few times. V gene TRBV10-3 combines with J gene TRBJ2-5; no firm D call. This CDR3 has 13 amino acids. Germline V gives CDR1 ENHRY, CDR2 SYGVKD. V was clipped by 10 bases and J by 3 bases, with 15 bases between them. The DNA for the CDR3 is TGTGCCACTCGACCCCCCCGGGAAGAGACCCAGTACTTC. This codes for CATRPPREETQYF.

As to this clonotype: A much larger clone lies a single base off, so this may be a read error. V gene TRBV28 combines with J gene TRBJ2-3, with D possibly TRBD1 on 7 matching bases. The CDR3 sequence is 14 residues long. Germline V gene data show CDR1 as MDHEN and CDR2 as SYDVKM. The CDR3 here is CSSSLGGPGGTQYF. The CDR3 DNA is TGTTCCAGCAGTTTAGGGGGGCCAGGGGGTACGCAGTATTTT.

This chain uses TRBV14 with TRBJ1-4, with D maybe TRBD1 (5 bases). CDR1 and CDR2 from the germline V gene are SGHDN and FVKESK. The CDR3 runs 13 residues. With 4 bases removed from V and 4 bases from J, the gap between germline ends came to 7 bases. CDR3 sequence reads: CASSRGINEKLFF. CDR3 nucleotide sequence: TGTGCCAGCAGCCGGGGGATTAATGAAAAACTGTTTTTT.

This clonotype was recorded many times. The CDR3 nucleotides are TGCAGTGCTAGGACCGGGACTACTAATTCACCCCTCCACTTT. It translates to CSARTGTTNSPLHF. The chain has TRBV20-1 and TRBJ1-6, with D possibly being TRBD1 (5 bases). Trimming shortened V by 3 bases and J by 6 bases, and 12 bases separated the two germline ends. This CDR3 has 14 residues. CDR1 and CDR2 from the germline V gene are DFQATT and SNEGSKA (reference sequence).

The chain has TRBV12-3 or TRBV12-4 and TRBJ1-1; TRBD1 matches 7 bases. CDR3 length: 14 residues. V shed 5 bases and J 2 bases; nucleotides not matched to a gene: 5. The CDR3 loop reads CASSPGTENTEAFF. CDR3 nucleotide sequence: TGTGCCAGCAGTCCCGGGACAGAAAACACTGAAGCTTTCTTT.